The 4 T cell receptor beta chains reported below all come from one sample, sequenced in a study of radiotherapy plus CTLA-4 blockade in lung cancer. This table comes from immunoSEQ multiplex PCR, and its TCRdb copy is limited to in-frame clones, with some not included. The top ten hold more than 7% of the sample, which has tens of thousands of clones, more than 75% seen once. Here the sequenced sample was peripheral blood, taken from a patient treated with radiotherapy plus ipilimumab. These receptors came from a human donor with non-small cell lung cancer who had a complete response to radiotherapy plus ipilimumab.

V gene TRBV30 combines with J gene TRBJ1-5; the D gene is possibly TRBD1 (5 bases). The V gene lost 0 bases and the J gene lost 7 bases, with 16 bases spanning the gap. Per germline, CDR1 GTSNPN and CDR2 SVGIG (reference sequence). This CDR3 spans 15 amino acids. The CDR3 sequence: CAWSVGVKGNQPQHF. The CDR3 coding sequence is TGTGCCTGGAGTGTGGGGGTGAAGGGTAACCAGCCCCAGCATTTT.

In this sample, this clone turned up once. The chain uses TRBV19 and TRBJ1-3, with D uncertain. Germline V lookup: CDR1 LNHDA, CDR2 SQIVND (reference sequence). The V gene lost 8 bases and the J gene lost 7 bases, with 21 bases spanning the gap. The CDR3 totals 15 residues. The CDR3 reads CASGAGREPGNTIYF. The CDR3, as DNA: TGTGCCAGTGGCGCAGGTCGAGAACCCGGGAACACCATATATTTT.

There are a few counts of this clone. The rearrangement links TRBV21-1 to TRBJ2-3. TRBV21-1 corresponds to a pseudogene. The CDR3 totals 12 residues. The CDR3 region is CASSTYTDTQYF. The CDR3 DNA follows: TGTGCCAGCAGCACATACACAGATACGCAGTATTTT.

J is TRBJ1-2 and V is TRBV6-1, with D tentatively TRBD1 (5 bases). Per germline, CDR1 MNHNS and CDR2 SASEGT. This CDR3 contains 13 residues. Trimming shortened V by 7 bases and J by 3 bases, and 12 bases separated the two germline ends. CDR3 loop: CASTGTSDYGYTF. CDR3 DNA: TGTGCCAGCACGGGGACGTCTGACTATGGCTACACCTTC.